The rows below give T cell receptor beta chains drawn from one sample of a study of post-analysis software for immune sequencing data. TCRdb processed the PCR reads anew with MiXCR; each CDR3 protein has one entry. The sample records approximately 690,000 distinct CDR3 sequences, roughly three fifths being singletons. Sequencing was performed on blood. The receptors come from a girl aged 2 to 9 with multiple sclerosis. CDR3s include the opening cysteine and the closing phenylalanine or tryptophan. D genes are given only for firm matches. For some rows the clone size is stated as once, few or many, or as a class when expanded; others skip it.

j_call: TRBJ1-1; clone_size: .; cdr3_length: 13; d_call: .; v_call: TRBV20-1; cdr3_aa: CSARGTMNTEAFF; cdr3_nt: TGCAGTGCTAGAGGGACAATGAACACTGAAGCTTTCTTT
j_call: TRBJ2-1; clone_size: few; cdr3_length: 13; d_call: TRBD2; v_call: TRBV20-1; cdr3_aa: CSASSGGQNEQFF; cdr3_nt: TGCAGTGCTTCTAGCGGGGGGCAAAATGAGCAGTTCTTC
j_call: TRBJ2-7; clone_size: .; cdr3_length: 14; d_call: .; v_call: TRBV29-1; cdr3_aa: CSVVEGGTYNEQYF; cdr3_nt: TGCAGCGTTGTTGAGGGCGGAACCTACAATGAGCAGTACTTC
j_call: TRBJ1-2; clone_size: once; cdr3_length: 13; d_call: .; v_call: TRBV12-3/TRBV12-4; cdr3_aa: CASSFMGKGGYTF; cdr3_nt: TGTGCCAGCAGTTTTATGGGAAAGGGGGGCTACACCTTC
j_call: TRBJ2-1; clone_size: .; cdr3_length: 12; d_call: .; v_call: TRBV2; cdr3_aa: CASSGLTNEQFF; cdr3_nt: TGTGCCAGCAGTGGACTCACTAATGAGCAGTTCTTC
j_call: TRBJ2-5; clone_size: .; cdr3_length: 15; d_call: .; v_call: TRBV20-1; cdr3_aa: CSALLRGRVQETQYF; cdr3_nt: TGCAGTGCGCTCCTCCGGGGCAGGGTTCAGGAGACCCAGTACTTC
j_call: TRBJ2-5; clone_size: .; cdr3_length: 16; d_call: TRBD2; v_call: TRBV13; cdr3_aa: CASSSLTSGIQETQYF; cdr3_nt: TGTGCCAGCAGCTCCTTAACTAGCGGGATACAAGAGACCCAGTACTTC
j_call: TRBJ2-1; clone_size: .; cdr3_length: 14; d_call: .; v_call: TRBV7-9; cdr3_aa: CASSPGLGSDEQFF; cdr3_nt: TGTGCCAGCAGCCCGGGGTTGGGGAGTGATGAGCAGTTCTTC
j_call: TRBJ2-1; clone_size: few; cdr3_length: 12; d_call: .; v_call: TRBV5-1; cdr3_aa: CASRRGLDEQFF; cdr3_nt: TGCGCCAGTAGGCGGGGGCTGGATGAGCAGTTCTTC
j_call: TRBJ2-4; clone_size: .; cdr3_length: 15; d_call: .; v_call: TRBV25-1; cdr3_aa: CASSDLLGAKNIQYF; cdr3_nt: TGTGCCAGCAGTGACCTGTTAGGGGCCAAAAACATTCAGTACTTC
j_call: TRBJ2-5; clone_size: many; cdr3_length: 14; d_call: TRBD2; v_call: TRBV2; cdr3_aa: CASSRLAGAETQYF; cdr3_nt: TGTGCCAGCAGCCGACTAGCGGGGGCAGAGACCCAGTACTTC
j_call: TRBJ2-7; clone_size: few; cdr3_length: 11; d_call: .; v_call: TRBV5-1; cdr3_aa: CASSLNHEQYF; cdr3_nt: TGCGCCAGCAGCCTGAACCACGAGCAGTACTTC
j_call: TRBJ2-3; clone_size: .; cdr3_length: 18; d_call: TRBD1; v_call: TRBV4-1; cdr3_aa: CASSQDQLRDRGPDTQYF; cdr3_nt: TGCGCCAGCAGCCAAGACCAACTCCGGGACAGGGGTCCAGATACGCAGTATTTT
j_call: TRBJ2-4; clone_size: once; cdr3_length: 17; d_call: .; v_call: TRBV3-1; cdr3_aa: CASSQEIPRDPANIQYF; cdr3_nt: TGTGCCAGCAGCCAAGAAATACCCCGGGACCCGGCTAACATTCAGTACTTC
j_call: TRBJ2-7; clone_size: .; cdr3_length: 15; d_call: TRBD1; v_call: TRBV7-8; cdr3_aa: CASSLRDRDIYEQYF; cdr3_nt: TGTGCCAGCAGCTTGAGGGACAGGGATATCTACGAGCAGTACTTC
j_call: TRBJ1-2; clone_size: .; cdr3_length: 13; d_call: .; v_call: TRBV7-7; cdr3_aa: CASSHQALNGYTF; cdr3_nt: TGTGCTAGCAGCCACCAGGCGTTGAATGGCTACACCTTC
j_call: TRBJ2-3; clone_size: .; cdr3_length: 15; d_call: .; v_call: TRBV7-2; cdr3_aa: CASSLVSGSTDTQYF; cdr3_nt: TGTGCCAGCAGCTTAGTAAGCGGGAGCACAGATACGCAGTATTTT
j_call: TRBJ2-3; clone_size: .; cdr3_length: 16; d_call: TRBD2; v_call: TRBV12-3/TRBV12-4; cdr3_aa: CASSRGVSTDTDTQYF; cdr3_nt: TGTGCCAGCAGCCGGGGGGTCAGCACAGACACAGATACGCAGTATTTT
j_call: TRBJ2-1; clone_size: .; cdr3_length: 11; d_call: .; v_call: TRBV12-3/TRBV12-4; cdr3_aa: CASREAGEQFF; cdr3_nt: TGTGCCAGCAGAGAAGCAGGGGAGCAGTTCTTC
j_call: TRBJ2-1; clone_size: .; cdr3_length: 15; d_call: .; v_call: TRBV3-1; cdr3_aa: CASSQTWQDYNEQFF; cdr3_nt: TGTGCCAGCAGCCAAACTTGGCAAGACTACAATGAGCAGTTCTTC
j_call: TRBJ1-1; clone_size: few; cdr3_length: 14; d_call: .; v_call: TRBV5-1; cdr3_aa: CASSLGLVSTEAFF; cdr3_nt: TGCGCCAGCAGCTTGGGGCTAGTGAGCACTGAAGCTTTCTTT
j_call: TRBJ2-1; clone_size: few; cdr3_length: 18; d_call: TRBD2; v_call: TRBV15; cdr3_aa: CATSATSGGVLPYNEQFF; cdr3_nt: TGTGCCACCAGCGCAACTAGCGGGGGGGTTCTACCGTACAATGAGCAGTTCTTC
j_call: TRBJ2-3; clone_size: few; cdr3_length: 17; d_call: TRBD2; v_call: TRBV5-1; cdr3_aa: CASSSRSGRARTDTQYF; cdr3_nt: TGCGCCAGCAGCTCCCGTAGCGGGAGAGCTCGCACAGATACGCAGTATTTT
j_call: TRBJ1-5; clone_size: .; cdr3_length: 14; d_call: TRBD1; v_call: TRBV29-1; cdr3_aa: CSARRGGRNQPQHF; cdr3_nt: TGCAGCGCCCGGAGAGGGGGCAGAAATCAGCCCCAGCATTTT
j_call: TRBJ2-1; clone_size: .; cdr3_length: 12; d_call: .; v_call: TRBV2; cdr3_aa: CASSPYQAGQFF; cdr3_nt: TGTGCCAGCAGTCCTTACCAAGCCGGGCAGTTCTTC
j_call: TRBJ2-5; clone_size: .; cdr3_length: 14; d_call: TRBD2; v_call: TRBV20-1; cdr3_aa: CSARGGTSGNEQYF; cdr3_nt: TGCAGTGCTAGAGGCGGGACTAGCGGGAATGAGCAGTACTTC
j_call: TRBJ1-2; clone_size: .; cdr3_length: 13; d_call: .; v_call: TRBV20-1; cdr3_aa: CSARDGGSGGYTF; cdr3_nt: TGCAGTGCTAGAGATGGGGGATCGGGTGGCTACACCTTC
j_call: TRBJ2-1; clone_size: .; cdr3_length: 15; d_call: TRBD1; v_call: TRBV24-1; cdr3_aa: CATSDWDRVGDEQFF; cdr3_nt: TGTGCCACCAGTGATTGGGACAGGGTCGGTGATGAGCAGTTCTTC
j_call: TRBJ1-2; clone_size: .; cdr3_length: 12; d_call: TRBD1; v_call: TRBV12-3/TRBV12-4; cdr3_aa: CASSTTGLGYTF; cdr3_nt: TGTGCCAGCAGTACGACAGGGTTAGGCTACACCTTC
j_call: TRBJ2-3; clone_size: .; cdr3_length: 13; d_call: .; v_call: TRBV5-1; cdr3_aa: CASSPASADTQYF; cdr3_nt: TGCGCCAGCAGCCCAGCTTCAGCAGATACGCAGTATTTT
j_call: TRBJ2-7; clone_size: .; cdr3_length: 14; d_call: .; v_call: TRBV5-1; cdr3_aa: CASCGDWSFGEQYF; cdr3_nt: TGCGCCAGCTGCGGGGACTGGAGCTTTGGCGAGCAGTACTTC
j_call: TRBJ2-7; clone_size: few; cdr3_length: 13; d_call: TRBD1; v_call: TRBV20-1; cdr3_aa: CSATGTGSYEQYF; cdr3_nt: TGCAGTGCTACCGGGACAGGGTCCTACGAGCAGTACTTC
j_call: TRBJ2-1; clone_size: .; cdr3_length: 18; d_call: TRBD2; v_call: TRBV5-6; cdr3_aa: CASSSRPLAGGAYNEQFF; cdr3_nt: TGTGCCAGCAGCTCCCGACCACTAGCGGGGGGGGCCTACAATGAGCAGTTCTTC
j_call: TRBJ2-5; clone_size: .; cdr3_length: 15; d_call: .; v_call: TRBV7-2; cdr3_aa: CASSITGGTGETQYF; cdr3_nt: TGTGCCAGCAGTATCACAGGAGGAACTGGAGAGACCCAGTACTTC
j_call: TRBJ1-4; clone_size: .; cdr3_length: 15; d_call: .; v_call: TRBV7-2; cdr3_aa: CASRHDSATNEKRFF; cdr3_nt: TGTGCCAGCAGACACGACAGCGCAACTAATGAAAAACGGTTTTTT
j_call: TRBJ2-1; clone_size: .; cdr3_length: 15; d_call: TRBD1; v_call: TRBV12-3/TRBV12-4; cdr3_aa: CASTTGQGARNEQFF; cdr3_nt: TGTGCCAGCACTACGGGACAGGGGGCGCGGAATGAGCAGTTCTTC
j_call: TRBJ2-7; clone_size: .; cdr3_length: 14; d_call: TRBD1; v_call: TRBV20-1; cdr3_aa: CSAEGTDGSYEQYF; cdr3_nt: TGCAGTGCGGAAGGGACAGATGGCAGCTACGAGCAGTACTTC
j_call: TRBJ2-1; clone_size: few; cdr3_length: 13; d_call: .; v_call: TRBV10-3; cdr3_aa: CAISEVQGNEQFF; cdr3_nt: TGTGCCATCAGTGAGGTCCAGGGAAATGAGCAGTTCTTC
j_call: TRBJ1-5; clone_size: .; cdr3_length: 16; d_call: .; v_call: TRBV7-2; cdr3_aa: CASSQTGWARREPQHF; cdr3_nt: TGTGCCAGCAGCCAAACTGGCTGGGCGCGAAGGGAGCCCCAGCATTTT
j_call: TRBJ2-7; clone_size: few; cdr3_length: 16; d_call: TRBD1; v_call: TRBV4-1; cdr3_aa: CASSQVGGTGGSEQYF; cdr3_nt: TGCGCCAGCAGCCAAGTGGGCGGGACAGGGGGCTCCGAGCAGTACTTC
j_call: TRBJ2-5; clone_size: .; cdr3_length: 18; d_call: TRBD2; v_call: TRBV7-9; cdr3_aa: CASEYGTSGGDYQETQYF; cdr3_nt: TGTGCCAGCGAATACGGGACTAGCGGGGGGGACTATCAAGAGACCCAGTACTTC
j_call: TRBJ2-7; clone_size: .; cdr3_length: 14; d_call: .; v_call: TRBV10-3; cdr3_aa: CAISTDRDTSEQYF; cdr3_nt: TGTGCCATCAGTACTGACCGGGACACCTCCGAGCAGTACTTC
j_call: TRBJ2-3; clone_size: .; cdr3_length: 16; d_call: .; v_call: TRBV11-1; cdr3_aa: CASSQVGGSGTDTQYF; cdr3_nt: TGTGCCAGCAGCCAAGTCGGAGGGTCGGGGACAGATACGCAGTATTTT
j_call: TRBJ1-6; clone_size: .; cdr3_length: 13; d_call: .; v_call: TRBV29-1; cdr3_aa: CSVAESGNSPLHF; cdr3_nt: TGCAGCGTTGCTGAGTCCGGGAATTCACCCCTCCACTTT
j_call: TRBJ2-6; clone_size: .; cdr3_length: 17; d_call: TRBD2; v_call: TRBV7-3; cdr3_aa: CASSHQAGGLGANVLTF; cdr3_nt: TGTGCCAGCAGCCACCAAGCGGGAGGGCTAGGGGCCAACGTCCTGACTTTC
j_call: TRBJ1-5; clone_size: .; cdr3_length: 15; d_call: .; v_call: TRBV6-5; cdr3_aa: CASSYSRTANQPQHF; cdr3_nt: TGTGCCAGCAGTTACTCGAGGACAGCGAATCAGCCCCAGCATTTT
j_call: TRBJ2-2; clone_size: few; cdr3_length: 14; d_call: .; v_call: TRBV11-2; cdr3_aa: CASSSGQNTGELFF; cdr3_nt: TGTGCCAGCAGCTCGGGACAGAACACCGGGGAGCTGTTTTTT
j_call: TRBJ2-2; clone_size: .; cdr3_length: 15; d_call: .; v_call: TRBV5-1; cdr3_aa: CASSLSLDSTGELFF; cdr3_nt: TGCGCCAGCAGCTTGAGTCTGGACAGCACCGGGGAGCTGTTTTTT
j_call: TRBJ2-1; clone_size: few; cdr3_length: 15; d_call: TRBD2; v_call: TRBV5-1; cdr3_aa: CASSSTSGSFDEQFF; cdr3_nt: TGCGCCAGCAGCTCGACTAGCGGGAGTTTCGATGAGCAGTTCTTC
j_call: TRBJ2-7; clone_size: few; cdr3_length: 13; d_call: .; v_call: TRBV6-6; cdr3_aa: CASSSGGAGEQYF; cdr3_nt: TGTGCCAGCAGTTCAGGGGGGGCAGGCGAGCAGTACTTC
j_call: TRBJ2-1; clone_size: .; cdr3_length: 16; d_call: TRBD1; v_call: TRBV7-2; cdr3_aa: CASSPLRDRGDNEQFF; cdr3_nt: TGTGCCAGCAGCCCCCTTCGGGACAGGGGCGACAATGAGCAGTTCTTC
j_call: TRBJ1-6; clone_size: few; cdr3_length: 13; d_call: .; v_call: TRBV12-3/TRBV12-4; cdr3_aa: CASSLGWASPLHF; cdr3_nt: TGTGCCAGCAGCCTGGGCTGGGCTTCACCCCTCCACTTT
j_call: TRBJ2-7; clone_size: .; cdr3_length: 17; d_call: TRBD2; v_call: TRBV7-2; cdr3_aa: CASSSPPSSGRDYEQYF; cdr3_nt: TGTGCCAGCAGCTCTCCCCCGAGTAGCGGGAGGGACTACGAGCAGTACTTC